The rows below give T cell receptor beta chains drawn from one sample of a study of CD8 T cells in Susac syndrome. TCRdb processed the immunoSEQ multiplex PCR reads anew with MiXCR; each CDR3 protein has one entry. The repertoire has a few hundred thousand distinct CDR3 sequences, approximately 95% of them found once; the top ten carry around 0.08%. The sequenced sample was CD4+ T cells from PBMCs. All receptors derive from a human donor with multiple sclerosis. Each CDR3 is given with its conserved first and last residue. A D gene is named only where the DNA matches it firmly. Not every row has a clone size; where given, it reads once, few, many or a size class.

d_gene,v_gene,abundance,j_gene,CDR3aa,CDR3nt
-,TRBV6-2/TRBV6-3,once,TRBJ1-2,CASSYSTPGNGYTF,TGTGCCAGCAGTTACTCGACTCCAGGGAATGGCTACACCTTC
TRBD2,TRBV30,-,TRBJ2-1,CAWSSGGAYNEQFF,TGTGCCTGGTCTAGCGGGGGGGCCTACAATGAGCAGTTCTTC
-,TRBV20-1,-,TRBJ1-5,CSARAENSNQPQHF,TGCAGTGCTAGAGCCGAGAATAGCAATCAGCCCCAGCATTTT
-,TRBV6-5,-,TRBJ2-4,CASSYSNIQYF,TGTGCCAGCAGTTACTCCAACATTCAGTACTTC
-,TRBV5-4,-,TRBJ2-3,CASSLLVSDTQYF,TGTGCCAGCAGCTTGCTTGTCTCGGATACGCAGTATTTT
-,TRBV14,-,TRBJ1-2,CASSQDLDAFQPGHHYTF,TGTGCCAGCAGCCAAGATCTCGACGCCTTCCAGCCGGGACACCACTACACCTTC
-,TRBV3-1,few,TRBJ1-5,CASSQLDQPQHF,TGTGCCAGCAGCCAATTGGATCAGCCCCAGCATTTT
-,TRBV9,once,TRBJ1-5,CASSVYGVSNQPQHF,TGTGCCAGCAGCGTATATGGTGTGAGCAATCAGCCCCAGCATTTT
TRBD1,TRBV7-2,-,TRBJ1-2,CASSSGQHEVYGYTF,TGTGCCAGCAGCTCGGGACAGCATGAGGTCTATGGCTACACCTTC
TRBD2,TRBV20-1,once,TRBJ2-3,CSARVASGGFVARTDTQYF,TGCAGTGCTAGAGTTGCTAGCGGGGGGTTTGTTGCCCGCACAGATACGCAGTATTTT
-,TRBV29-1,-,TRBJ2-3,CSVVRGYTTDTQYF,TGCAGCGTTGTGAGGGGGTACACCACAGATACGCAGTATTTT
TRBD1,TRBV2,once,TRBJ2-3,CASSEEEGGYDTQYF,TGTGCCAGCAGTGAAGAAGAAGGGGGCTACGATACGCAGTATTTT
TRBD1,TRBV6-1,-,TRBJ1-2,CASSESQGETDGYTF,TGTGCCAGCAGTGAATCCCAGGGGGAAACGGATGGCTACACCTTC
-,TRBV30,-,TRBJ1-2,CAWGMGQLYGYTF,TGTGCCTGGGGGATGGGCCAACTCTATGGCTACACCTTC
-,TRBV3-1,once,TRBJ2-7,CASSHSSGAYEQYF,TGTGCCAGCAGCCACTCATCTGGGGCCTACGAGCAGTACTTC
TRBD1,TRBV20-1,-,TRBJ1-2,CSARLTGNYGYTF,TGCAGTGCTAGATTGACAGGGAACTATGGCTACACCTTC
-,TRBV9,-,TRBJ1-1,CASGRQENTEAFF,TGTGCCAGCGGGAGACAGGAGAACACTGAAGCTTTCTTT
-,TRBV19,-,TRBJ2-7,CASSRRRDSYEQYF,TGTGCCAGTAGTAGACGGAGGGACTCCTACGAGCAGTACTTC
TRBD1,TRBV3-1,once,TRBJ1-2,CASSQGKGQDFGYTF,TGTGCCAGCAGCCAAGGGAAAGGACAGGATTTTGGCTACACCTTC
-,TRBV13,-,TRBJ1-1,CASSLGRGTEAFF,TGTGCCAGCAGCTTAGGGAGGGGCACTGAAGCTTTCTTT
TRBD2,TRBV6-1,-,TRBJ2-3,CASRSPMAGDVRGTDTQYF,TGTGCCAGCAGGTCTCCAATGGCGGGGGATGTCAGGGGCACAGATACGCAGTATTTT
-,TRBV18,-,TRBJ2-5,CASSPFVDQETQYF,TGTGCCAGCTCACCCTTTGTTGACCAAGAGACCCAGTACTTC
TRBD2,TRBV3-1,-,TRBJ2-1,CASSHTSGPRGEQFF,TGTGCCAGCAGCCATACTAGCGGGCCACGGGGTGAGCAGTTCTTC
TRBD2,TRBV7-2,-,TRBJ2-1,CASSQNSGGDNEQFF,TGTGCCAGCAGCCAAAATAGCGGGGGGGATAATGAGCAGTTCTTC
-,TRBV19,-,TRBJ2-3,CASSIASGSPTDTQYF,TGTGCCAGTAGTATAGCCTCGGGGTCCCCGACAGATACGCAGTATTTT
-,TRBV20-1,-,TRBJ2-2,CSALLAGNTGELFF,TGCAGTGCTCTTTTGGCAGGGAACACCGGGGAGCTGTTTTTT
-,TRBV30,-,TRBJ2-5,CAWTIAGETQYF,TGTGCCTGGACGATAGCAGGGGAGACCCAGTACTTC
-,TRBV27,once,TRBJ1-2,CATAGLGDYGYTF,TGTGCCACCGCGGGGTTAGGGGACTATGGCTACACCTTC